The T cell receptor beta chain under discussion was sequenced for a study of tumor-infiltrating lymphocytes in localized non-small cell lung cancer. Method: immunoSEQ multiplex PCR; TCRdb's copy keeps in-frame clones and lacks some. Here the sample spans around 15,000 clones, about 70% being singletons. Germline values: CDR1 SGHNT, CDR2 YENEEA. The germline V and J ends were trimmed by 5 bases and 6 bases, with 11 bases remaining between them. This CDR3 contains 12 residues. A few counts support this clone. The chain combines TRBV11-3 with TRBJ2-7; D is perhaps TRBD1 (6 bases). The sample taken for sequencing was lung tumor tissue. The clonotype comes from a human donor with non-small cell lung cancer. CDR3 nucleotide sequence: TGTGCCAGCAGCCGACAGGTCCCCGAGCAGTACTTC. It codes for CASSRQVPEQYF.